This TCR beta chain was retrieved from a study of shared clonotypes between healthy human individuals. Losses at the gene ends were 3 bases for V and 6 bases for J; bases not matched to a gene: 5. CDR1 is SGHRS and CDR2 is YFSETQ in the germline V gene. The CDR3 length is 14 residues. As concerns this clone: What it binds is not known.

Some clones are missing from TCRdb's copy, which holds only in-frame ones; the method was immunoSEQ multiplex PCR. Of 2,100,000 or so clones in the sample, roughly 95% were seen once. Study-wide results and caveats: An effect of sequencing depth on clonotype sharing among donors was expected.

The sequencing sample was made of naive CD4+ T cells sorted from blood. The subset: CD45RA+ positively selected. The clonotype comes from a man younger than 30 in good health. V gene TRBV5-1 combines with J gene TRBJ2-3; 9 nucleotides agree with TRBD1. The CDR3 is CASSSRTGVDTQYF. CDR3 nucleotide sequence: TGCGCCAGCAGCTCGAGGACAGGGGTGGATACGCAGTATTTT.